This T cell receptor beta chain is drawn from a study of regulatory T cells in long-lasting Graves disease (dated by TCRdb to the early 2020s). Regarding the study in general: Persistent Graves' disease was defined as antithyroid drug treatment for over 5 years with persistently positive TSH receptor autoantibodies. The study was conducted in China and was registered as a clinical trial. On average, persistent Graves' disease patients in the clinical cohort had been on antithyroid drugs for approximately ten years. A total of around 35 samples were covered by TCR sequencing, comprising roughly 13 persistent and about 20 newly diagnosed Graves' disease patients. This study used TCR sequencing and RNA sequencing of peripheral blood to compare persistent Graves' disease patients against newly diagnosed Graves' disease patients.

Study-wide findings and limitations: The authors acknowledged the small sample size as a limitation that may reduce accuracy. A larger number of public clonotypes was shared among persistent patients (fewer than 3,000) than among newly diagnosed patients (roughly 1,000). Persistent disease showed preferential use of TRBV28, TRBJ1-2 and TRBJ2-5, whereas newly diagnosed disease favored TRBV20-1 and TRBJ2-1. Only the TCR beta chain was sequenced and analyzed. Compared with newly diagnosed patients, patients with persistent Graves' disease had lower TCR Shannon entropy and fewer highly expanded clones, which suggests clonal expansion. Peripheral blood alone was examined, since thyroid tissue, which constituted the primary lesion, could not be accessed.

Per the publication, the time point label means: persistent/refractory GD, antithyroid drugs over 5 years with positive TRAb. RNA was extracted from PBMCs in TRIzol for both TCR sequencing and RNA sequencing. The diagnosis of Graves' disease was made according to American Thyroid Association guidelines. Patients were recruited from an endocrinology department in Xi'an, China. Each patient gave roughly 8.4 milliliters of peripheral blood, collected in an EDTA anticoagulant tube. Ficoll Paque Plus density gradient separation was used to isolate PBMCs, and no further T cell sorting was performed. An Agilent 2100 Bioanalyzer and agarose gel were used to check RNA quality, and a NanoDrop 2000 was used to measure RNA concentration. Including the terminal cysteine and phenylalanine, the CDR3 comprises 15 residues. The only DNA kept is the CDR3, 45 bases in frame from the first base. CDR1 and CDR2 are drawn from the germline V gene (reference sequence): SGHNT, YYREEE. V is clipped by 9 bases and J by 0 bases, and the sequence between their germline boundaries is 18 bases long.

Receptor libraries were prepared by multiplex PCR. The instrument was an Illumina HiSeq 4000. iRepertoire HTBI primers and Arm-PCR amplification of CDR3 regions were used to construct TCR beta libraries. Before sequencing, the PCR products underwent gel purification. The authors' pipeline ran thus. A total of 62 TRBV and approximately 13 TRBJ segments were identified across samples and were used for gene usage analysis of CDR3 amino acid clonotypes. COPE and FqMerger were used to merge the filtered high-quality paired reads into contigs. BLAST was used to align contigs to IMGT TRBV, TRBD and TRBJ reference genes, and CDR3 was defined according to IMGT. Clonotypes above 0.1% frequency were classified as highly expanded clones. Repertoire diversity was measured by Shannon entropy, and V-J evenness by the Gini coefficient. Public clonotypes were defined as clonotypes shared by more than one individual. TCRdb handled the public reads itself, with Q25 trimming in fastp and clone calling in MiXCR, and kept productive beta chains. Here each entry gathers all rows of one CDR3 protein and keeps the most common genes and DNA. These V and J calls originate from TCRdb's pipeline instead of the authors' own analysis. The sample table lists a few hundred thousand distinct CDR3 sequences, approximately 23% of them with a count of one. The ten largest account for approximately 28% of the sample.

A remark on this clonotype: It lacks a known antigen. Qualities for individual bases were not recorded, and no much larger clone is one base off.

This sequence was found in a woman in her forties with Graves disease. Donor details come from another sample of the same person, matched by shared clones. The rearrangement joined TRBV5-4 to TRBJ2-5; the D region possibly corresponds to TRBD2 (6 bases align). The source was peripheral blood mononuclear cells (PBMCs), collected when the disease was refractory, from a patient treated with antithyroid drugs. The encoded CDR3 is CANSVLAVYQETQYF. The bases read TGTGCCAACAGTGTATTAGCGGTTTACCAAGAGACCCAGTACTTC.